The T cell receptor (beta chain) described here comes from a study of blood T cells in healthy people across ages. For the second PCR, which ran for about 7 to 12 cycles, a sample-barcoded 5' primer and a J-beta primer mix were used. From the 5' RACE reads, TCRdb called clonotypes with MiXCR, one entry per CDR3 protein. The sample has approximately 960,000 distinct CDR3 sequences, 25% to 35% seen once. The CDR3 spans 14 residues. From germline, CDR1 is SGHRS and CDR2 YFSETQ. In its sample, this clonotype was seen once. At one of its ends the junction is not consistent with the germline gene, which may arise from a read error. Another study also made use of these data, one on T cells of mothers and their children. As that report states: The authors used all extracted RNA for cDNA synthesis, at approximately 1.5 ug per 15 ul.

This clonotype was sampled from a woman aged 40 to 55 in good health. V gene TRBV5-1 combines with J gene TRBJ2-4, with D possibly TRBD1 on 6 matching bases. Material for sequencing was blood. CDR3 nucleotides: TGCGTCAGCAGCAGACGGACAGTTCCCTACGAGCGGTACTTC. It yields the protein CVSSRRTVPYERYF.